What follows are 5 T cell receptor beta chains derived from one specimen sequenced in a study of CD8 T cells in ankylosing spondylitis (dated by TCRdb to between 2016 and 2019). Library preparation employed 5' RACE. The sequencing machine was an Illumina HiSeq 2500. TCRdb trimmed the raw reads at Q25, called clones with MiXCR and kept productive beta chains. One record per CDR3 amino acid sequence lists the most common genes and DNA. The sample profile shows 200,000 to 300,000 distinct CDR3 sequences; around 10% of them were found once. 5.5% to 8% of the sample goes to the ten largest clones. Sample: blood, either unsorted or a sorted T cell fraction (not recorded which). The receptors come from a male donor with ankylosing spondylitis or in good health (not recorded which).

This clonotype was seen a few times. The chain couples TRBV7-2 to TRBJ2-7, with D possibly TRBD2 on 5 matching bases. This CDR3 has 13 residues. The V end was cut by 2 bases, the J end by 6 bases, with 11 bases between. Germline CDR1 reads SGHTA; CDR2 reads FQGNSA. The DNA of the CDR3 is TGTGCCAGCAGCTTATGGGCTCGGGGCGAGCAGTACTTC. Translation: CASSLWARGEQYF.

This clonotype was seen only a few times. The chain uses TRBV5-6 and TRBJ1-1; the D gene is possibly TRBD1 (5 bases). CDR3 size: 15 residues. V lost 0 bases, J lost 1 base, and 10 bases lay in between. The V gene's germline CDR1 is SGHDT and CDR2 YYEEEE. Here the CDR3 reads CASSLDARENTEAFF. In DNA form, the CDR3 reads TGTGCCAGCAGCTTGGATGCCAGGGAGAACACTGAAGCTTTCTTT.

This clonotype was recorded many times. This CDR3 is CASSLSRGQGYEQYF. In nucleotides, the CDR3 is TGTGCCAGCAGCTTAAGCCGGGGACAGGGGTACGAGCAGTACTTC. V gene TRBV7-2 combines with J gene TRBJ2-7; 10 bases map to TRBD1. The J segment lost 4 bases and the V segment lost 2 bases, leaving 5 bases of the junction unmatched. The CDR3 is 15 residues long. The V gene's germline CDR1 is SGHTA and CDR2 FQGNSA.

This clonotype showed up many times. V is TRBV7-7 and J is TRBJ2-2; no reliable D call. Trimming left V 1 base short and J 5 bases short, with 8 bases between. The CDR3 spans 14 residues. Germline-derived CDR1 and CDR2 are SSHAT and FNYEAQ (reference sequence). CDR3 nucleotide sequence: TGTGCCAGCAGCTTAGACAGCCTGACCGGGGAGCTGTTTTTT. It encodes CASSLDSLTGELFF.

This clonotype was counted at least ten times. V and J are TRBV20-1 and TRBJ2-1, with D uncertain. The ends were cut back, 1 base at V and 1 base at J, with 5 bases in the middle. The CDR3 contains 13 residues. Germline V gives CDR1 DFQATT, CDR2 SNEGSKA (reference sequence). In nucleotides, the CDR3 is TGCAGTGCTAGAGTGGTGTCCTACAATGAGCAGTTCTTC. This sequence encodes CSARVVSYNEQFF.